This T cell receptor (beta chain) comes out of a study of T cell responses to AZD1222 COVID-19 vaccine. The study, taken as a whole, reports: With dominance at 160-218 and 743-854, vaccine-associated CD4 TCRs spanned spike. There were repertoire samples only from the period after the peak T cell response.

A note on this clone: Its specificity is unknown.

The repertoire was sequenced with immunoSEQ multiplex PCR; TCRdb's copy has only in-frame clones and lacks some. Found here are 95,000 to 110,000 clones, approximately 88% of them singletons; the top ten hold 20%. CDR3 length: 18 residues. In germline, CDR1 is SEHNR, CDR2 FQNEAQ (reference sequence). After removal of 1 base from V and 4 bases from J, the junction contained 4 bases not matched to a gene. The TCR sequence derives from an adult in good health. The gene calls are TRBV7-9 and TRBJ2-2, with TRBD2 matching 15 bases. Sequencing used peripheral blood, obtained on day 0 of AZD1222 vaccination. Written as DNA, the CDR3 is TGTGCCAGCAGCTTAGGGACTAGCGGGAGGGCTGGCACCGGGGAGCTGTTTTTT. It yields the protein CASSLGTSGRAGTGELFF.